The T cell receptor (beta chain) under discussion was sequenced for a study of monozygotic twins with inflammatory bowel disease. On this clonotype itself: No antigen is known for it.

Findings and limits, study-wide: In patient repertoires, differing immunosuppressive treatments may have added some variability. Whether twins were concordant or discordant made no difference to repertoire similarity, possibly from limited power.

Germline V gene lookup returns CDR1 SGHTA and CDR2 FQGNSA. The CDR3 contains 14 residues. The RNA usage for each TCR library was roughly 3.5 ug of total RNA. Each UMI, carrying a 6-nucleotide sample barcode, came from template switching. After re-calling the 5' RACE reads, TCRdb lists one entry per CDR3 protein, DNA absent. In all, the sample yields 200,000 to 250,000 distinct CDR3 sequences. Material for sequencing was blood. V is TRBV7-2 and J is TRBJ2-1; with no DNA, the TCRdb D assignment of TRBD2 cannot be verified. The sequence derives from a human donor with ulcerative colitis or Crohn's disease, or a healthy co-twin of an affected twin (not recorded which). Here the CDR3 reads CASSLQRGGNEQFF.